This T cell receptor beta chain originates from a study of technical replicates of blood from a few donors. The method was immunoSEQ multiplex PCR; TCRdb's version includes in-frame clones alone and lacks a portion of them. In the table there are some 64,000 clones, 97% of which are singletons. Deletions cut 6 bases from V and 0 bases from J, with 15 bases between. The CDR3 is 17 residues long. Germline CDR1 and CDR2: LGHNT and FRNRAP. This clonotype originated in a human donor in good health. The V and J genes are TRBV12-5 and TRBJ1-6; D uncertain. The specimen sequenced was T cells isolated from PBMCs. CDR3 protein: CASGSRPGSSYNSPLHF. The CDR3 DNA reads TGTGCTAGTGGCTCTCGACCGGGAAGCTCCTATAATTCACCCCTCCACTTT.